This TCR beta chain was observed in a study of chemoradiotherapy in HPV16-positive cancers. Study-wide background: Functional T-cell assays on a couple of HPV16-positive patients' cells defined candidate HPV-specific clones and common TCR motifs.

Over chemoradiotherapy, repertoires were sampled more than once. Overall study findings and caveats: Non-HPV-specific T cells did not expand in tumors during treatment, whereas candidate HPV-specific clones and E7-related motifs did. HPV-specific T cells were functionally defined from only a couple of HPV16-positive patients.

This clone was detected a few times. Its target is unknown. Libraries were prepared by immunoSEQ multiplex PCR; TCRdb keeps only in-frame clonotypes and omits some of them. The sample contains around 17,000 clones, just under 70% of which appear only once. Material: tumor tissue, obtained from a patient who underwent chemoradiotherapy. This TCR derives from a human donor with HPV-associated anogenital cancer.

The CDR3 DNA is TGTGCCAGCAGCCACCAGACAGGCGAAGCTTTCTTT. Residues: CASSHQTGEAFF. The rearrangement uses TRBV5-4 and TRBJ1-1; possible D gene TRBD1, 6 bases. Germline CDR1 and CDR2: SGHNT and YYREEE (reference sequence). V was trimmed by 4 bases and J by 8 bases, leaving 12 bases between them. The CDR3 length is 12 residues.